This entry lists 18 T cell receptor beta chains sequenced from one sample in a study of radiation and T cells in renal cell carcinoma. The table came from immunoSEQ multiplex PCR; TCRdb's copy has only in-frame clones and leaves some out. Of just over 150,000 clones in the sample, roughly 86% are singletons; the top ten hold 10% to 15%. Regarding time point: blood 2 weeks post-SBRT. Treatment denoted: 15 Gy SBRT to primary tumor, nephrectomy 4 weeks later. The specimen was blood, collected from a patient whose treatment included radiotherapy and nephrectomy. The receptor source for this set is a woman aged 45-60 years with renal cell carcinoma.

In DNA, the CDR3 is TGCGCCAGCAGCCAAGGTTATCTTAACTATGGCTACACCTTC. Encoded protein: CASSQGYLNYGYTF. The chain combines TRBV4-1 with TRBJ1-2, with D hard to call. Looked up from germline, CDR1 is MGHRA and CDR2 is YSYEKL. The CDR3 runs to 14 residues. Trimming took 1 base from V and 1 from J, leaving 7 bases between them.

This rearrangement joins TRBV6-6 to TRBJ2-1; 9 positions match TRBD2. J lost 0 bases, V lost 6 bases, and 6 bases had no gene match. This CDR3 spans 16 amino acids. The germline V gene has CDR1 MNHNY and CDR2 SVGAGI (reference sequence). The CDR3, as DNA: TGTGCCAGCAGATCTAGCGGGGATGGCTCCTACAATGAGCAGTTCTTC. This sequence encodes CASRSSGDGSYNEQFF.

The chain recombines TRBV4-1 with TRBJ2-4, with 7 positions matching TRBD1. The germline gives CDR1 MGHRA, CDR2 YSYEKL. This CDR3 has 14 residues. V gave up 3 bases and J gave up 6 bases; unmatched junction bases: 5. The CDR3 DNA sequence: TGCGCCAGCAGCCATCCGGGACAGACAAACATTCAGTACTTC. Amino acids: CASSHPGQTNIQYF.

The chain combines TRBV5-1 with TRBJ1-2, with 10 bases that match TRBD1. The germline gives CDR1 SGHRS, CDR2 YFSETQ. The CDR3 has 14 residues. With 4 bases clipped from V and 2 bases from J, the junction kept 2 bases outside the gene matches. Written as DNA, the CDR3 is TGCGCCAGCAGCGCGGGACAGGGGAACTATGGCTACACCTTC. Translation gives CASSAGQGNYGYTF.

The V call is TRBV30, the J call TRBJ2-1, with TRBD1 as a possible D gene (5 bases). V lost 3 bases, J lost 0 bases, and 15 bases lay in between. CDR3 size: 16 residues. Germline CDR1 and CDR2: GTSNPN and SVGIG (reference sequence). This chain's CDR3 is CAWRGEDIGSYNEQFF. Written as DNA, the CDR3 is TGTGCCTGGAGGGGCGAGGACATTGGCTCCTACAATGAGCAGTTCTTC.

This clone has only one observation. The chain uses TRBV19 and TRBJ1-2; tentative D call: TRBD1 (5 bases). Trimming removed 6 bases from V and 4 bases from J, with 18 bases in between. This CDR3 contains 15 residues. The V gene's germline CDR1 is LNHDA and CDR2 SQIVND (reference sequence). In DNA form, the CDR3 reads TGTGCCAGTAGCCCTCGCCCGGGGGTTGGCTATGGCTACACCTTC. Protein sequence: CASSPRPGVGYGYTF.

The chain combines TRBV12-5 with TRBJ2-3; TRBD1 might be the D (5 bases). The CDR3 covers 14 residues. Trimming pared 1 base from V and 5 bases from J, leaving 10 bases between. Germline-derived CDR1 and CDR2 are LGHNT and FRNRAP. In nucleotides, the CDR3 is TGTGCTAGTGGTTTGGGCCAGGGCAGAGATACGCAGTATTTT. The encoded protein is CASGLGQGRDTQYF. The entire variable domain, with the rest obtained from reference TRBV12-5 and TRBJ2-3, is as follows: DARVTQTPRHKVTEMGQEVTMRCQPILGHNTVFWYRQTMMQGLELLAYFRNRAPLDDSGMPKDRFSAEMPDATLATLKIQPSEPRDSAVYFCASGLGQGRDTQYFGPGTRLTVL.

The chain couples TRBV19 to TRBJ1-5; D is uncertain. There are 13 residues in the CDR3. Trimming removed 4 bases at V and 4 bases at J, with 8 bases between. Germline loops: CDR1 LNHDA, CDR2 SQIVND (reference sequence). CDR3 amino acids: CASSKEPNQPQHF. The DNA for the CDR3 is TGTGCCAGTAGTAAAGAACCGAATCAGCCCCAGCATTTT.

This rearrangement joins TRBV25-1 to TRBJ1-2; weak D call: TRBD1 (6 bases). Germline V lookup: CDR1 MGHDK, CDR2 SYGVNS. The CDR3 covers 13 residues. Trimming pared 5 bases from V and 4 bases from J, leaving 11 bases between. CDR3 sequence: CASSKDSPYGYTF. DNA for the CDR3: TGTGCCAGCAGTAAGGACAGCCCCTATGGCTACACCTTC.

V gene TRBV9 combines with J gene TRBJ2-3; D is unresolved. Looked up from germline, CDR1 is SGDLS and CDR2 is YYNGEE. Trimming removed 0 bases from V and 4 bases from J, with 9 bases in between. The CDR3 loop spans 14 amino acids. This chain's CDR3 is CASSVVGEPDTQYF. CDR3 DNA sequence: TGTGCCAGCAGCGTAGTTGGGGAACCAGATACGCAGTATTTT. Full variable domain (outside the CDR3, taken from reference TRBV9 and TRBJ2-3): DSGVTQTPKHLITATGQRVTLRCSPRSGDLSVYWYQQSLDQGLQFLIQYYNGEERAKGNILERFSAQQFPDLHSELNLSSLELGDSALYFCASSVVGEPDTQYFGPGTRLTVL.

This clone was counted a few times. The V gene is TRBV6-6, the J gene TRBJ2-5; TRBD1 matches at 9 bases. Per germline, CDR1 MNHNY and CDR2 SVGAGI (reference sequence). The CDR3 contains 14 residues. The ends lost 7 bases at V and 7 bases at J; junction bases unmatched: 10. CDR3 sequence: CASTHTDRGRTQYF. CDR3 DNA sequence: TGTGCCAGCACTCACACGGACAGGGGAAGGACCCAGTACTTC.

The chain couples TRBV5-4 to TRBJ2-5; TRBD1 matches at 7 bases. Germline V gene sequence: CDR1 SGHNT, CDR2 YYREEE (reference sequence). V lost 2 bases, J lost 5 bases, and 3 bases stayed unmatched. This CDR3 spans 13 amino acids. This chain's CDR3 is CASSFTGEETQYF. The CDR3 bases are TGTGCCAGCAGCTTCACAGGGGAGGAGACCCAGTACTTC.

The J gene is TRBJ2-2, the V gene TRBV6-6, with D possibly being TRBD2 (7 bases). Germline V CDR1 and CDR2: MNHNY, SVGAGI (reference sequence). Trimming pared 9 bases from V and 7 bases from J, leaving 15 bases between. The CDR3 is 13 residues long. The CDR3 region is CASGGAGVGELFF. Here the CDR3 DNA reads TGTGCCAGTGGGGGGGCCGGTGTCGGGGAGCTGTTTTTT.

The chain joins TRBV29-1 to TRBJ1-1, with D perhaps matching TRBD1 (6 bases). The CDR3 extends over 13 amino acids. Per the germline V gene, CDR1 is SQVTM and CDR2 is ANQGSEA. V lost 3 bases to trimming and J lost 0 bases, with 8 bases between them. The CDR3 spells CSVDGGLNTEAFF. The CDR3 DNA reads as TGCAGCGTTGATGGGGGCTTGAACACTGAAGCTTTCTTT.

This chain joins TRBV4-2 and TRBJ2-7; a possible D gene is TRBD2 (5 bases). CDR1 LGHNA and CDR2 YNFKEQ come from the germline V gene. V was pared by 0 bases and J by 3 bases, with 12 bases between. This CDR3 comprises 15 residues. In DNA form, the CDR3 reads TGTGCCAGCAGCCAAGAATTCGGGATAGACTACGAGCAGTACTTC. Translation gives CASSQEFGIDYEQYF.

The CDR3 here is CASSSIGRVTDTQYF. DNA for the CDR3: TGTGCCAGCTCCTCAATTGGGAGGGTCACAGATACGCAGTATTTT. This chain uses TRBV18 with TRBJ2-3, with 7 bases aligning to TRBD2. With V trimmed by 6 bases and J by 2 bases, 8 bases remained unmatched. The CDR3 runs 15 residues. In germline, CDR1 is KGHSH, CDR2 LQKENI.

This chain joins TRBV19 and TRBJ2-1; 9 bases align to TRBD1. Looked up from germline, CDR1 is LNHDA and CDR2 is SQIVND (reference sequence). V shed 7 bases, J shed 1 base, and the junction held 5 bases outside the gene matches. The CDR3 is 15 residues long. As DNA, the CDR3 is TGTGCCAGTACCTCCGACAGGGGGTCCTACAATGAGCAGTTCTTC. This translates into CASTSDRGSYNEQFF.

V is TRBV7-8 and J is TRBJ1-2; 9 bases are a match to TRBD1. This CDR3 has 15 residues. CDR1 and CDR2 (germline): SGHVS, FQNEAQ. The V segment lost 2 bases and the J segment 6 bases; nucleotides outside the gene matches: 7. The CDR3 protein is CASSLRGTGGDGYTF. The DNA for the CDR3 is TGTGCCAGCAGCTTAAGGGGAACAGGGGGCGATGGCTACACCTTC.